The clone carrying this T cell receptor beta chain showed up just a few times. The antigen is not known. Total RNA, at least 6 micrograms per sample, was extracted from PBMCs. Using a J-beta primer mix together with a sample-barcoded 5' primer, a second PCR was run for about 6 to 12 cycles. The authors tagged each cDNA molecule using a template-switch adaptor with 12 random nucleotides. One entry per CDR3 protein results from TCRdb running MiXCR on the 5' RACE reads. The repertoire holds some 1.5 million distinct CDR3 sequences, with approximately 43% as singletons. The data originate from a study of blood T cells in healthy people across ages. Study details: When template switching was applied, about one barcoded beta molecule was captured per two T cells. The study, taken as a whole, reports: Aged donors had fewer naive CD4+ cells and lower diversity than long-lived donors.

The receptor was derived from a woman in her late teens or twenties in good health. Sequenced input: blood.

DNA for the CDR3: TGCAGCGTTGGTGTAGCGGGAGTTATCAATGAGCAGTTCTTC. It yields the protein CSVGVAGVINEQFF. V is TRBV29-1 and J is TRBJ2-1, with TRBD2 identical over 9 bases. Germline V gene lookup returns CDR1 SQVTM and CDR2 ANQGSEA. After removal of 4 bases from V and 6 bases from J, the junction contained 7 bases not matched to a gene. CDR3 length: 14 amino acids.